The T cell receptor beta chain under discussion was sequenced for a study of regulatory T cells in long-lasting Graves disease. Across the study: Antithyroid drug exposure in newly diagnosed Graves' patients had lasted under 3 months.

This clonotype was seen a few times. The time point denotes: newly diagnosed GD, antithyroid drugs for less than 3 months. Preparation of the TCR library used RNA extracted from PBMCs. CDR3-region Arm-PCR and iRepertoire HTBI primers produced the TCR beta libraries. In TCRdb, the multiplex PCR reads were re-called with MiXCR into one record per CDR3 protein. Among about 400,000 distinct CDR3 sequences, about 15% were seen once, and the ten largest hold approximately 8%. The data also belong to a second study, concerning T cells in Graves' hyperthyroidism and ophthalmopathy.

The source was peripheral blood mononuclear cells (PBMCs), collected at new diagnosis, from a patient treated with antithyroid drugs. This receptor was taken from a middle-aged woman with Graves disease.

As DNA, the CDR3 is TGCAGCGTTGACGAGGGGAAGCTTTATGGCTACACCTTC. Residues: CSVDEGKLYGYTF. V and J are TRBV29-1 and TRBJ1-2; possible D gene TRBD1, 5 bases. The germline CDR1 and CDR2 sequences are SQVTM and ANQGSEA. V was cut by 3 bases and J by 5 bases, with 13 bases left in between. CDR3 length: 13 residues.